The source of this T cell receptor beta chain is a study of blood T cell repertoires in COVID-19. In the study overall: The United States, Italy and Spain supplied acute and convalescent COVID-19 samples. T cells, B-cell-depleted T cells, or PBMCs supplied cDNA or gDNA.

TCRdb's copy holds only in-frame clones and misses some; the assay was immunoSEQ multiplex PCR. The sample has approximately 240,000 clones, roughly nine tenths seen once. V was pared by 2 bases and J by 3 bases, with 7 bases of the junction left unmatched. The CDR3 extends over 17 amino acids. The germline V gene encodes CDR1 ENHRY and CDR2 SYGVKD. Participants came from roughly 23 US areas, aged about 18 to 95 years. The chain joins TRBV10-3 to TRBJ1-5, with 10 nucleotides matching TRBD1. The sequencing sample was made of PBMCs or T cells enriched from blood (not recorded which). The receptor was isolated from a woman aged 45-60 years in a cohort exposed to, infected with or recovered from COVID-19 (not recorded which). CDR3 nucleotide sequence: TGTGCCATCAGTGAGGGTAGGGGACAGGGGTTCAATCAGCCCCAGCATTTT. It translates to CAISEGRGQGFNQPQHF.